This T cell receptor beta chain was recorded in a study of T cell changes during pregnancy in multiple sclerosis. The CDR3 loop spans 14 amino acids. CDR1 and CDR2 from the germline V gene are MNHEY and SVGAGI. Trimming pared 2 bases from V and 0 bases from J, leaving 8 bases between. This table comes from immunoSEQ multiplex PCR, and its TCRdb copy is limited to in-frame clones, with some not included. The repertoire consists of over 50,000 clones, with around nine tenths occurring once and the leading ten covering about 5.4%. This sequence was found in a human donor whose cells served as feeder cells for cultures in a pregnancy study. The sequenced material came from peripheral blood from another person, used as feeder cells. The V gene is TRBV6-5, the J gene TRBJ2-7; D is possibly TRBD1 (6 bases). CDR3 bases: TGTGCCAGCAGTTACCGGGACAACTCCTACGAGCAGTACTTC. It translates to CASSYRDNSYEQYF.